Following are 21 T cell receptor beta chains from one sample sequenced in a study of cytomegalovirus exposure and HLA in healthy donors. PCR was performed using 60 Vbeta and 13 Jbeta primers. Repertoires were generated with immunoSEQ multiplex PCR, while TCRdb's copy carries only in-frame clones and drops some. Found here are some 130,000 clones, 77% of them singletons; the top ten hold more than 4%. Source material: PBMCs. The receptors originated from a male donor in good health and CMV-seropositive.

This chain uses TRBV5-8 with TRBJ2-1; D is perhaps TRBD1 (5 bases). The V and J ends lost 3 bases and 3 bases respectively, with 13 bases between them. Germline V gives CDR1 SGHTS, CDR2 YDEGEE. This CDR3 spans 15 amino acids. CDR3 loop: CASSSQGGVYNEQFF. Written as DNA, the CDR3 is TGTGCCAGCAGCTCGCAGGGTGGGGTCTACAATGAGCAGTTCTTC.

This chain links TRBV19 with TRBJ1-1; 7 nucleotides line up with TRBD1. The CDR3 is 15 amino acids. Germline-derived CDR1 and CDR2 are LNHDA and SQIVND (reference sequence). With V trimmed by 5 bases and J by 4 bases, 10 bases remained unmatched. As DNA, the CDR3 is TGTGCCAGTAGTGTATACAGGGGTGTTGGCACTGAAGCTTTCTTT. Translation: CASSVYRGVGTEAFF.

This chain joins TRBV5-4 and TRBJ1-2; D not certain. Looked up from germline, CDR1 is SGHNT and CDR2 is YYREEE (reference sequence). This CDR3 contains 12 residues. V lost 4 bases to trimming and J lost 3 bases, with 7 bases between them. The CDR3 region has the DNA TGTGCCAGCAGCCGGTACGACTATGGCTACACCTTC. The encoded protein is CASSRYDYGYTF.

The chain is built from TRBV11-1 and TRBJ2-1, with 13 positions matching TRBD2. The CDR3 is 16 residues long. Trimming removed 1 base from V and 7 bases from J; junction bases left unmatched: 4. Germline CDR1 and CDR2: SGHAT and FQDESV (reference sequence). CDR3 protein: CASSLGRGLAGNEQFF. CDR3 DNA: TGTGCCAGCAGCTTAGGCCGGGGACTAGCGGGAAATGAGCAGTTCTTC.

This chain joins TRBV4-2 and TRBJ2-3, with D maybe TRBD1 (6 bases). Trimming pared 1 base from V and 1 base from J, leaving 9 bases between. The CDR3 runs 15 residues. Germline lookup yields CDR1 LGHNA and CDR2 YNFKEQ. CDR3 nucleotides: TGTGCCAGCAGCCAAGCAGGGGTGCGCACAGATACGCAGTATTTT. Amino acids: CASSQAGVRTDTQYF.

The V gene is TRBV5-1, the J gene TRBJ2-1; D is perhaps TRBD1 (5 bases). The CDR3 contains 15 residues. CDR1 is SGHRS, CDR2 YFSETQ, per germline. V was clipped by 4 bases and J by 9 bases, with 20 bases between them. The CDR3 here is CASSNRQLPVGEQFF. The CDR3 bases are TGCGCCAGCAGCAATCGACAGTTGCCCGTCGGTGAGCAGTTCTTC.

The chain employs TRBV7-2 and TRBJ2-7, with 8 bases lining up with TRBD2. Looked up from germline, CDR1 is SGHTA and CDR2 is FQGNSA. The CDR3 totals 16 residues. Trimming removed 5 bases from V and 3 bases from J; junction bases left unmatched: 12. CDR3 protein: CASSPRGLAGGYEQYF. CDR3 bases: TGTGCCAGCAGCCCCCGCGGGCTAGCGGGCGGCTACGAGCAGTACTTC.

A word on this clone: Other DNA sequences in the sample encode the same CDR3. The chain links TRBV28 to TRBJ2-3, with TRBD2 matching 7 bases. Unmatched junction bases numbered 8, after V lost 6 bases and J lost 5 bases. Germline-derived CDR1 and CDR2 are MDHEN and SYDVKM. CDR3 length equals 14 residues. CDR3: CASSTRTGGDTQYF. The CDR3 DNA follows: TGTGCCAGCAGCACCCGGACGGGGGGAGATACGCAGTATTTT.

The genes are TRBV28 and TRBJ1-6, with D maybe TRBD1 (6 bases). V shed 7 bases and J shed 6 bases, with 19 bases lying between them. Germline V gene sequence: CDR1 MDHEN, CDR2 SYDVKM. There are 16 residues in the CDR3. CDR3 sequence: CASTLLPGQSNSPLHF. The CDR3 nucleotides read TGTGCCAGCACTCTTCTTCCGGGACAAAGTAATTCACCCCTCCACTTT.

The chain has TRBV5-6 and TRBJ1-2; D unresolved. The CDR3 sequence is 11 residues long. Looked up from germline, CDR1 is SGHDT and CDR2 is YYEEEE. Trimming took off 5 bases at V and 5 bases at J, with 7 bases between the two ends. In DNA form, the CDR3 reads TGTGCCAGCAGTTATTATTATGGCTACACCTTC. Residues: CASSYYYGYTF.

The V call is TRBV9, the J call TRBJ1-5, with TRBD1 identical over 8 bases. V trimming: 10 bases; J trimming: 0 bases; junction bases outside the gene matches: 9. The CDR3 extends over 15 amino acids. Germline CDR1 reads SGDLS; CDR2 reads YYNGEE. The CDR3 DNA sequence: TGTGCCCCCGAAGGACAGGGCTATAGCAATCAGCCCCAGCATTTT. This translates into CAPEGQGYSNQPQHF.

The chain recombines TRBV19 with TRBJ1-5; TRBD1 matches 8 bases. From germline, CDR1 is LNHDA and CDR2 SQIVND (reference sequence). V lost 3 bases, J lost 3 bases, and 4 bases stayed unmatched. The CDR3 is 15 amino acids. CDR3 amino acids: CASSMDRESNQPQHF. The CDR3 DNA sequence: TGTGCCAGTAGTATGGACAGGGAGTCCAATCAGCCCCAGCATTTT.

The chain combines TRBV6-1 with TRBJ2-1, with TRBD2 identical over 15 bases. CDR1 and CDR2 from the germline V gene are MNHNS and SASEGT. The CDR3 is 18 amino acids. J lost 6 bases, V lost 0 bases, and 6 bases had no gene match. CDR3 DNA: TGTGCCAGCAGTGAAGCGCCGGGACTAGCGGGGGGCCTCAATGAGCAGTTCTTC. It specifies CASSEAPGLAGGLNEQFF.

The count of this clone is one. The rearrangement links TRBV7-9 to TRBJ1-5; TRBD1 aligns across 9 bases. CDR1 and CDR2 (germline): SEHNR, FQNEAQ (reference sequence). V was pared by 3 bases and J by 7 bases, with 7 bases of the junction left unmatched. The CDR3 sequence is 15 residues long. The CDR3 sequence: CASSFTGGADQPQHF. The CDR3 DNA reads as TGTGCCAGCAGCTTTACAGGGGGCGCGGACCAGCCCCAGCATTTT.

This chain uses TRBV6-4 with TRBJ2-2; tentatively, D is TRBD1 (5 bases). CDR3 length: 14 amino acids. Trimming took 4 bases from V and 3 from J, leaving 9 bases between them. The germline CDR1 and CDR2 sequences are MRHNA and SNTAGT. The CDR3 region is CASSGGRDTGELFF. The DNA of the CDR3 is TGTGCCAGCAGTGGGGGCCGGGACACCGGGGAGCTGTTTTTT.

DNA of the CDR3: TGTGCCAGCAGCGCCACGGACATGAACACTGAAGCTTTCTTT. This sequence encodes CASSATDMNTEAFF. V usage is TRBV7-9 and J usage is TRBJ1-1; D might be TRBD1 (5 bases). Germline CDR1 reads SEHNR; CDR2 reads FQNEAQ (reference sequence). V was pared by 5 bases and J by 0 bases, with 10 bases between. The CDR3 is 14 residues long. Filled out from reference TRBV7-9 and TRBJ1-1, the complete variable domain reads DTGVSQNPRHKITKRGQNVTFRCDPISEHNRLYWYRQTLGQGPEFLTYFQNEAQLEKSRLLSDRFSAERPKGSFSTLEIQRTEQGDSAMYLCASSATDMNTEAFFGQGTRLTVV.

J is TRBJ2-5 and V is TRBV5-7; TRBD1 matches 10 bases. TRBV5-7 falls under the ORF class, with uncertain function. V trimming: 4 bases; J trimming: 2 bases; junction bases outside the gene matches: 14. The CDR3 runs 18 residues. CDR3 residues: CASSLDRGRIYSQETQYF. Here the CDR3 DNA reads TGTGCCAGCAGCCTTGACAGGGGGCGAATCTATAGTCAAGAGACCCAGTACTTC.

This clone showed up just once. The CDR3 is CASSGDRVTYNEQFF. The CDR3 DNA is TGCGCCAGCAGCGGGGACAGGGTTACCTACAATGAGCAGTTCTTC. The V and J genes are TRBV5-1 and TRBJ2-1; 9 positions agree with TRBD1. V dropped 4 bases and J dropped 2; count of bases not matched to a gene: 4. CDR3 size: 15 residues. CDR1 is SGHRS and CDR2 is YFSETQ in the germline V gene.

This clone was detected only a few times. This chain links TRBV29-1 with TRBJ1-1; the match to TRBD1 covers 9 bases. J lost 6 bases, V lost 0 bases, and 8 bases had no gene match. CDR1 and CDR2 from the germline V gene are SQVTM and ANQGSEA. This CDR3 contains 15 residues. CDR3 bases: TGCAGCGTTGAAGATCCGGGGGACAGGGTCGCTGAAGCTTTCTTT. Protein product: CSVEDPGDRVAEAFF.

This clone has a single count. At one end, the junction sequence differs from germline, possibly due to a read error. This chain joins TRBV7-9 and TRBJ1-1; D remains ambiguous. The V gene's germline CDR1 is SEHNR and CDR2 FQNEAQ (reference sequence). This CDR3 is 13 amino acids long. The CDR3 spells CSSSKEGNTEAFF. The CDR3 coding sequence is TGTTCCAGCTCTAAAGAGGGGAACACTGAAGCTTTCTTT.

V is TRBV6-1 and J is TRBJ1-3; D is unresolved. CDR1 is MNHNS and CDR2 is SASEGT in the germline V gene. Trimming removed 5 bases from V and 15 bases from J, with 14 bases in between. The CDR3 extends over 11 amino acids. The CDR3 here is CASSSGRTRYF. The CDR3 DNA sequence: TGTGCCAGCAGTTCCGGACGGACTAGATATTTT.